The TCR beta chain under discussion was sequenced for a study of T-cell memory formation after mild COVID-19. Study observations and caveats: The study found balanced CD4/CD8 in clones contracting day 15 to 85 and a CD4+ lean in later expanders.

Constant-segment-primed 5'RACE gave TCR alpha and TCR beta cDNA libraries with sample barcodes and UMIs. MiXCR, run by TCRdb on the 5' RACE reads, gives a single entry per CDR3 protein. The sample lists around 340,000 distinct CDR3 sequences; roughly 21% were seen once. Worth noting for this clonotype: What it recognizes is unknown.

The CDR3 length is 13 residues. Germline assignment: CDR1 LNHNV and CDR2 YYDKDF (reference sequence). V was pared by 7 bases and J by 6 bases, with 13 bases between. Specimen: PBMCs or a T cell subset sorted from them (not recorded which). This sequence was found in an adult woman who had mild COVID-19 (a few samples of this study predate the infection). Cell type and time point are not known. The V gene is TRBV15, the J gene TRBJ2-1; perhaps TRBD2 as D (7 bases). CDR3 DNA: TGTGCCACCAAGGGGGGGCCGGGCAATGAGCAGTTCTTC. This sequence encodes CATKGGPGNEQFF.